This T cell receptor beta chain was observed in a study of brain T cells in children with intractable seizures. A remark on this clone: The antigen remains unidentified.

Trimming removed 1 base at V and 3 bases at J, with 15 bases between. CDR3 length: 16 residues. The germline gives CDR1 MNHEY, CDR2 SVGAGI. Study results and caveats: Viral specificity was inferred only from CDR3 similarity; HCMV serostatus was unknown. Pre- and post-surgery blood differed in depth, so pre-surgery absences may be undersampling.

Data came from immunoSEQ multiplex PCR; TCRdb stores just in-frame clones and leaves some out. The repertoire holds some 76,000 clones, with about 93% as singletons. Only cases whose brain tissue showed the highest T cell transcript signatures were sequenced. Pre-surgery treatment included at least one anti-epileptic drug. The TCR was taken from a boy under two years old with tuberous sclerosis and intractable seizures. The V gene is TRBV6-5, the J gene TRBJ2-5; tentative D call: TRBD2 (6 bases). This sample comprised peripheral blood, obtained at surgery. The CDR3 is CASSYFRETGEETQYF. The CDR3 region has the DNA TGTGCCAGCAGTTACTTCAGGGAGACGGGAGAAGAGACCCAGTACTTC.